These 21 T cell receptor beta chains originate from one sample sequenced in a study of OX40 agonist ivuxolimab in advanced cancers. TCRdb's copy holds only in-frame clones and misses some; the assay was immunoSEQ multiplex PCR. The sample has tens of thousands of clones, roughly 84% seen once. This specimen was CD4+ or CD8+ T cells sorted from blood, taken in a trial of the OX40 agonist ivuxolimab. The receptors originated from an adult with an advanced solid tumor such as melanoma, head and neck, liver or kidney cancer.

The genes are TRBV27 and TRBJ1-4; D gene unclear. The CDR3 has 13 amino acids. Trimming stripped 3 bases from V and 6 bases from J, with 8 bases between. Germline V CDR1 and CDR2: MNHEY, SMNVEV (reference sequence). CDR3 in amino acids: CASSFSGYEKLFF. The CDR3 nucleotides are TGTGCCAGCAGTTTCTCAGGCTATGAAAAACTGTTTTTT.

This clone is termed medium-sized. The rearrangement uses TRBV2 and TRBJ2-7; possibly TRBD2 for D (5 bases). V dropped 6 bases and J dropped 3 bases, with 18 bases sitting between them. Germline assignment: CDR1 SNHLY and CDR2 FYNNEI. The CDR3 has 15 amino acids. The CDR3 DNA reads TGTGCCAGCAGATTTTGGCTCGGGGATGGCTACGAGCAGTACTTC. It specifies CASRFWLGDGYEQYF. The complete variable domain, with remaining parts taken from reference TRBV2 and TRBJ2-7, reads EPEVTQTPSHQVTQMGQEVILRCVPISNHLYFYWYRQILGQKVEFLVSFYNNEISEKSEIFDDQFSVERPDGSNFTLKIRSTKLEDSAMYFCASRFWLGDGYEQYFGPGTRLTVT.

This sequence joins TRBV19 and TRBJ2-3, with unresolved D. This CDR3 has 12 amino acids. V was pared by 4 bases and J by 6 bases, with 8 bases between. The germline V gene encodes CDR1 LNHDA and CDR2 SQIVND (reference sequence). CDR3 residues: CASSTGVDTQYF. The CDR3 DNA reads TGTGCCAGTAGTACAGGAGTGGATACGCAGTATTTT.

V usage is TRBV7-2 and J usage is TRBJ2-7, with D perhaps given as TRBD1 or TRBD2 (6 bases each). Germline V gene data show CDR1 as SGHTA and CDR2 as FQGNSA. The V gene lost 5 bases and the J gene lost 6 bases, with 17 bases spanning the gap. There are 14 residues in the CDR3. The CDR3 nucleotides read TGTGCCAGCAGCCTCCGCCAACAGGGAGGCGAGCAGTACTTC. This codes for CASSLRQQGGEQYF.

The J gene is TRBJ1-5, the V gene TRBV19, with 9 bases aligning to TRBD1. V was clipped by 6 bases and J by 2 bases; unmatched bases: 5. This CDR3 spans 15 amino acids. Per the germline V gene, CDR1 is LNHDA and CDR2 is SQIVND (reference sequence). The DNA of the CDR3 is TGTGCCAGTAGAAAGGACAGGGGCCGCAATCAGCCCCAGCATTTT. Translated, it gives CASRKDRGRNQPQHF.

The chain is built from TRBV29-1 and TRBJ2-3; perhaps TRBD2 as D (6 bases). This CDR3 is 13 amino acids long. Per the germline V gene, CDR1 is SQVTM and CDR2 is ANQGSEA. V was clipped by 2 bases and J by 6 bases, with 12 bases between them. The CDR3 here is CSVESLAMDTQYF. In nucleotides, the CDR3 is TGCAGCGTTGAATCACTAGCTATGGATACGCAGTATTTT.

The genes are TRBV18 and TRBJ2-5; D is unresolved. CDR1 and CDR2 (germline): KGHSH, LQKENI. The CDR3 runs to 14 residues. V lost 3 bases to trimming and J lost 5 bases, with 13 bases between them. The CDR3 region is CASSPRSARETQYF. The CDR3 DNA is TGTGCCAGCTCACCCAGGAGTGCGCGGGAGACCCAGTACTTC.

The chain uses TRBV4-3 and TRBJ2-3; the D gene is possibly TRBD2 (7 bases). V lost 4 bases, J lost 1 base, and 18 bases lay in between. The CDR3 contains 17 residues. Germline lookup yields CDR1 LGHNA and CDR2 YSLEER. The CDR3 spells CASSRDGGRVGTDTQYF. The CDR3 nucleotides read TGCGCCAGCAGCCGGGACGGGGGGCGAGTAGGCACAGATACGCAGTATTTT.

This rearrangement joins TRBV7-2 to TRBJ2-5, with 8 positions matching TRBD2. This CDR3 spans 15 amino acids. V lost 2 bases and J lost 4; bases outside the gene matches: 6. Germline V gene data show CDR1 as SGHTA and CDR2 as FQGNSA. The CDR3 nucleotides are TGTGCCAGCAGCTTATCCGGGGGGGAAGGAGAGACCCAGTACTTC. Protein product: CASSLSGGEGETQYF.

The chain recombines TRBV7-8 with TRBJ1-5; D remains unclear. The ends were cut back, 1 base at V and 5 bases at J, with 9 bases in the middle. The CDR3 is made up of 14 amino acids. Germline CDR1 is SGHVS and CDR2 is FQNEAQ. DNA of the CDR3: TGTGCCAGCAGCTTAGACGAGGCGCATCAGCCCCAGCATTTT. Amino acid sequence: CASSLDEAHQPQHF.

The CDR3 loop is CATRGVSNTGELFF. The CDR3 DNA sequence: TGTGCCACCCGGGGGGTCTCAAACACCGGGGAGCTGTTTTTT. This sequence joins TRBV10-3 and TRBJ2-2; 7 nucleotides agree with TRBD2. Germline CDR1 reads ENHRY; CDR2 reads SYGVKD. V was pared by 10 bases and J by 2 bases, with 7 bases of the junction left unmatched. This CDR3 comprises 14 residues.

This clone is medium-sized in the sample. This sequence joins TRBV4-1 and TRBJ2-7; D could derive from TRBD1 or TRBD2 (5 bases each). The V and J ends lost 6 bases and 5 bases respectively, with 20 bases between them. The CDR3 has 15 amino acids. The germline V gene has CDR1 MGHRA and CDR2 YSYEKL. DNA for the CDR3: TGCGCCAGCAGGAACCGGGACCCCTCCCAGGACGAGCAGTACTTC. This sequence encodes CASRNRDPSQDEQYF.

This rearrangement joins TRBV10-1 to TRBJ2-5; D may be TRBD1 or TRBD2 (6 bases each). The closer fit of TRBJ2-7 to the DNA end suggests the J call may be wrong. The CDR3 consists of 13 residues. Germline loops: CDR1 WNHNN, CDR2 SYGVQD (reference sequence). The DNA for the CDR3 is TGCGCCAGCAGTGCCGGCAGGGGAGGCGAGCAGTACTTC. It codes for CASSAGRGGEQYF.

The CDR3 loop reads CASSPQREGGTDTQYF. In DNA, the CDR3 is TGTGCCAGTAGTCCTCAGCGGGAGGGGGGCACAGATACGCAGTATTTT. V is TRBV19 and J is TRBJ2-3, with 10 positions matching TRBD2. Germline V gives CDR1 LNHDA, CDR2 SQIVND (reference sequence). This CDR3 comprises 16 residues. V shed 5 bases and J 1 base; nucleotides not matched to a gene: 6.

This clone is a singleton in its sample. The V and J genes are TRBV6-5 and TRBJ1-1; D ambiguous. CDR3 length: 16 amino acids. The V and J ends lost 0 bases and 8 bases respectively, with 19 bases between them. Germline assignment: CDR1 MNHEY and CDR2 SVGAGI. Here the CDR3 reads CASSYSLNIPGAEAFF. CDR3 bases: TGTGCCAGCAGTTACTCATTGAATATTCCGGGAGCCGAAGCTTTCTTT.

V gene TRBV30 combines with J gene TRBJ1-5, with D maybe TRBD1 (5 bases). The germline CDR1 and CDR2 sequences are GTSNPN and SVGIG (reference sequence). The ends were cut back, 2 bases at V and 4 bases at J, with 9 bases in the middle. The CDR3 has 13 residues. Here the CDR3 DNA reads TGTGCCTGGAGTCAGGGAGGAAATCAGCCCCAGCATTTT. Translating gives CAWSQGGNQPQHF. Based on the CDR3 plus reference TRBV30 and TRBJ1-5, the full variable domain is SQTIHQWPATLVQPVGSPLSLECTVEGTSNPNLYWYRQAAGRGLQLLFYSVGIGQISSEVPQNLSASRPQDRQFILSSKKLLLSDSGFYLCAWSQGGNQPQHFGDGTRLSIL.

This clone was seen a single time. The rearrangement uses TRBV5-1 and TRBJ2-2; 10 bases line up with TRBD2. The V gene end was trimmed by 4 bases and the J gene end by 4 bases; junction bases not matched to a gene: 7. Germline V gives CDR1 SGHRS, CDR2 YFSETQ. The CDR3 length is 16 residues. The CDR3 DNA sequence: TGCGCCAGCAGCCTGGAAGGGACTAGCGTCACCGGGGAGCTGTTTTTT. Encoded protein: CASSLEGTSVTGELFF.

The chain couples TRBV18 to TRBJ2-7; maybe TRBD2 (6 bases). The germline V and J ends were trimmed by 1 base and 9 bases, with 16 bases remaining between them. Germline CDR1 is KGHSH and CDR2 is LQKENI. This CDR3 region has 14 residues. The CDR3 DNA reads TGTGCCAGCTCACCACAGGGTTCCTCGGGGGTGCAGTACTTC. It specifies CASSPQGSSGVQYF.

The J gene is TRBJ1-5, the V gene TRBV10-1; D is uncertain. Germline CDR1 and CDR2: WNHNN and SYGVQD (reference sequence). This CDR3 is 13 amino acids long. V lost 2 bases, J lost 7 bases, and 9 bases lay in between. As DNA, the CDR3 is TGCGCCAGCAGTGAGGACACCTGGCAGCCCCAGCATTTT. Protein sequence: CASSEDTWQPQHF.

The V and J genes are TRBV10-2 and TRBJ1-1, with D perhaps TRBD1 (5 bases). Germline CDR1 reads WSHSY; CDR2 reads SAAADI. This CDR3 has 14 amino acids. The V and J ends lost 4 bases and 3 bases respectively, with 12 bases between them. CDR3 protein: CASSAIDSYTEAFF. For the CDR3, the DNA is TGCGCCAGCAGTGCGATTGACAGTTACACTGAAGCTTTCTTT.

In this sample, this clone turned up once. The gene calls are TRBV14 and TRBJ2-1; 15 bases line up with TRBD2. This CDR3 contains 18 residues. J lost 6 bases, V lost 6 bases, and 12 bases had no gene match. Germline loops: CDR1 SGHDN, CDR2 FVKESK. CDR3 sequence reads: CASSPGTSGGIRVNEQFF. DNA of the CDR3: TGTGCCAGCAGTCCCGGGACTAGCGGGGGGATAAGGGTCAATGAGCAGTTCTTC.